These T cell receptor beta chains were read from a single sample in a study of prognosis after radiotherapy for stage I lung cancer. TCRdb itself ran the multiplex PCR reads through MiXCR, one entry per CDR3 protein. The sample has tens of thousands of distinct CDR3 sequences, approximately 39% seen once. This specimen was PBMCs, taken before or after stereotactic body radiation therapy (not recorded which). All receptors derive from a donor aged 50 or older with non-small cell lung cancer. Each CDR3 is given without its conserved first and last residue. D genes are given only for firm matches.

D: TRBD2
V: TRBV7-9
CDR3: ASSLEGGGGNEQF

D: TRBD2
V: TRBV12-3/TRBV12-4
CDR3: ASSLAGLNGNEQY

D: .
V: TRBV30
CDR3: AWSVQSGNTIY

D: .
V: TRBV2
CDR3: ASSEGGAGLDGYT

D: TRBD1
V: TRBV30
CDR3: AWSVRGQGGELF

D: TRBD2
V: TRBV27
CDR3: ASSSPSSGRRVEQF

D: .
V: TRBV6-2/TRBV6-3
CDR3: ASMASLRDGSYEQY

D: TRBD2
V: TRBV7-3
CDR3: ASSLTRGSGTRGNNFQETQY

D: TRBD1
V: TRBV20-1
CDR3: SARDVLRGRTGELF

D: .
V: TRBV7-2
CDR3: ASSFRGGPGSYNEQF